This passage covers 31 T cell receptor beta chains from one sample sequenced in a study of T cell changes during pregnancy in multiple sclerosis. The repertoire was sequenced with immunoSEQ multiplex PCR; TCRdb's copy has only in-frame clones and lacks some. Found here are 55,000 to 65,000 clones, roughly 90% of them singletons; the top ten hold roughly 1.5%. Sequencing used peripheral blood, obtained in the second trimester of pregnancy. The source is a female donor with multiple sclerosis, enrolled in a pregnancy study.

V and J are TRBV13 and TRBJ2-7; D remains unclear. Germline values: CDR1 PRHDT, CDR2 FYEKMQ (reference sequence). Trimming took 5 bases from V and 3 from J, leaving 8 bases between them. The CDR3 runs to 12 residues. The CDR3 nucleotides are TGTGCCAGCAGCCCCTCGGGCTACGAGCAGTACTTC. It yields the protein CASSPSGYEQYF.

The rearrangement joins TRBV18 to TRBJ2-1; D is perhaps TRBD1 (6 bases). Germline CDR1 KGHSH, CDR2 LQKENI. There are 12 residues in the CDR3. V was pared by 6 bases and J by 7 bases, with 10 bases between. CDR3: CASSNQGNEQFF. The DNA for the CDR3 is TGTGCCAGCTCCAACCAGGGGAATGAGCAGTTCTTC.

CDR3 amino acids: CASSLNNNEQFF. The CDR3 bases are TGCGCCAGCAGCTTGAATAACAATGAGCAGTTCTTC. The chain couples TRBV5-1 to TRBJ2-1; D ambiguous. The CDR3 totals 12 residues. From germline, CDR1 is SGHRS and CDR2 YFSETQ. Deletions cut 1 base from V and 5 bases from J, with 4 bases between.

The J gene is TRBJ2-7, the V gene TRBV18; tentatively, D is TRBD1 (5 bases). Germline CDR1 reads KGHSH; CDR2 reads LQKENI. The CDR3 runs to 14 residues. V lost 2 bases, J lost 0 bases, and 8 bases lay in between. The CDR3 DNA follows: TGTGCCAGCTCACCAGGAACAGGCTCCTACGAGCAGTACTTC. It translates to CASSPGTGSYEQYF.

The CDR3 spells CASSLGQGVTGYTF. CDR3 bases: TGCGCCAGCAGCTTGGGACAGGGGGTGACAGGCTACACCTTC. The chain links TRBV5-1 to TRBJ1-2, with 9 positions matching TRBD1. Trimming removed 0 bases from V and 8 bases from J; junction bases left unmatched: 5. Looked up from germline, CDR1 is SGHRS and CDR2 is YFSETQ. CDR3 length: 14 residues.

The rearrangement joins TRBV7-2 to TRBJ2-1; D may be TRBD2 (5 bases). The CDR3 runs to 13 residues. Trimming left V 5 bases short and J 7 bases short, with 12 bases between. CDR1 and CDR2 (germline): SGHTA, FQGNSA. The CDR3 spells CASSRALANEQFF. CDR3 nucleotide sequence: TGTGCCAGCAGCAGGGCCCTAGCTAATGAGCAGTTCTTC.

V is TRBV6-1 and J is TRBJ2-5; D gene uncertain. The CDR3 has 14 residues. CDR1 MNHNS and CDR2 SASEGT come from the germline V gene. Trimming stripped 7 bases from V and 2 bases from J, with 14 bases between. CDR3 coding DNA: TGTGCCAGCACCCTAGGAGTCTCGCAAGAGACCCAGTACTTC. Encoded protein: CASTLGVSQETQYF.

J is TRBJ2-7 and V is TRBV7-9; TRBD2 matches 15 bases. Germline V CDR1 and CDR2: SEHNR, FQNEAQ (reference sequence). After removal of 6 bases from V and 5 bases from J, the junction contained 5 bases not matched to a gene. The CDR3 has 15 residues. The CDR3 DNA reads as TGTGCCAGCAGTCGTGGACTAGCGGGAGGGGACGAGCAGTACTTC. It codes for CASSRGLAGGDEQYF.

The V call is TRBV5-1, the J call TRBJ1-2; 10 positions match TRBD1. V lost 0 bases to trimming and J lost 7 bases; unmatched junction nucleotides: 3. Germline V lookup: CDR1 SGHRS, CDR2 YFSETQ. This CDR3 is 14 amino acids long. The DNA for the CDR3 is TGCGCCAGCAGCTTGGGACAGGGGGCCGGTGGCTACACCTTC. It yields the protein CASSLGQGAGGYTF.

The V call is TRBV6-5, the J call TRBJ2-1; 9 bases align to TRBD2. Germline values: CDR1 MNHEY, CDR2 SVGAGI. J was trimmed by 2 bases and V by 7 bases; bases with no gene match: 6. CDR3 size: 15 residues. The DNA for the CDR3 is TGTGCCAGCACCGTTAGCGGGAGCACCTACAATGAGCAGTTCTTC. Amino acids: CASTVSGSTYNEQFF.

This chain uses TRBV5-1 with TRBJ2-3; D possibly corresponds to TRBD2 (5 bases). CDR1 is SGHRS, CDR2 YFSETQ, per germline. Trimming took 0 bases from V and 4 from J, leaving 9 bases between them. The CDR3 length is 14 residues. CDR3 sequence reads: CASSLVGVADTQYF. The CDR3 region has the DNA TGCGCCAGCAGCTTGGTGGGAGTAGCAGATACGCAGTATTTT.

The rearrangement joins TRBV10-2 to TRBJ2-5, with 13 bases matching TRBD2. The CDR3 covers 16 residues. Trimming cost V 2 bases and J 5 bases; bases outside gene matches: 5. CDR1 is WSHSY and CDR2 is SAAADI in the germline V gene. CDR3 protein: CASSEGLAGVWETQYF. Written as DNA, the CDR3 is TGCGCCAGCAGTGAGGGACTAGCGGGAGTCTGGGAGACCCAGTACTTC.

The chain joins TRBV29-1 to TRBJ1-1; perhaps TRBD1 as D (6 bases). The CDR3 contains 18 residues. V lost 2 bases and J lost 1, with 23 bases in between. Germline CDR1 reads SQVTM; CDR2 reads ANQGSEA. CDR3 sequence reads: CSVESRERDKTGNTEAFF. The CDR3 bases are TGCAGCGTTGAATCGCGAGAACGGGACAAAACGGGGAACACTGAAGCTTTCTTT.

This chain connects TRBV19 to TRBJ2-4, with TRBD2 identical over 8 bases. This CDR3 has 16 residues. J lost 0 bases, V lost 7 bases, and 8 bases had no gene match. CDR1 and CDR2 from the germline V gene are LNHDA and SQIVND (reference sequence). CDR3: CASTLGTRLAKNIQYF. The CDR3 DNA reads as TGTGCCAGTACATTGGGGACTAGACTAGCCAAAAACATTCAGTACTTC.

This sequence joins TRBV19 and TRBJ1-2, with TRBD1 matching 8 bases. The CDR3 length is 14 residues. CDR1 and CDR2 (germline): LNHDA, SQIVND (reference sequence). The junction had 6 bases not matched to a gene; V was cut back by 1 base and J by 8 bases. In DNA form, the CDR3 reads TGTGCCAGTAGTATAGCCCAGACAGGGGACGGCTACACCTTC. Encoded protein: CASSIAQTGDGYTF.

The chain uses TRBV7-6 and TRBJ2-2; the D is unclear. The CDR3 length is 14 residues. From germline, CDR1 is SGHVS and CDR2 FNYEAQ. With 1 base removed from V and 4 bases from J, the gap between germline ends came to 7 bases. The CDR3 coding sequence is TGTGCCAGCAGCTTAGTCGGTGGCACCGGGGAGCTGTTTTTT. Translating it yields CASSLVGGTGELFF.

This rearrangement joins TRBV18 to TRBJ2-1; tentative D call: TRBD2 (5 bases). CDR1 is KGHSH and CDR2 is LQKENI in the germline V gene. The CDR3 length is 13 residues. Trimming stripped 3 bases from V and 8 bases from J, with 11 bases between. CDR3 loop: CASSPGQEDEQFF. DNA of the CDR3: TGTGCCAGCTCACCGGGCCAGGAGGATGAGCAGTTCTTC.

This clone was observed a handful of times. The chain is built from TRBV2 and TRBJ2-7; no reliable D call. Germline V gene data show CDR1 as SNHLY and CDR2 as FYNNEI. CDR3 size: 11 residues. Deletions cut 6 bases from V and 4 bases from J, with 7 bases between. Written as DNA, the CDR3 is TGTGCCAGCAGGAGGATTTACGAGCAGTACTTC. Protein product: CASRRIYEQYF.

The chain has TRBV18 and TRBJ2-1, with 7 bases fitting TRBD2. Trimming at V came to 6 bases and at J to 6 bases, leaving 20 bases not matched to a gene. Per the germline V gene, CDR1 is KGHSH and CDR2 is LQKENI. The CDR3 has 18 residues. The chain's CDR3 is CASSPRAENSGLFNEQFF. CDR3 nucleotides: TGTGCCAGCTCCCCCCGAGCCGAAAATAGCGGGCTCTTCAATGAGCAGTTCTTC. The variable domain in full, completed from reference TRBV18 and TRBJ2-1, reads NAGVMQNPRHLVRRRGQEARLRCSPMKGHSHVYWYRQLPEEGLKFMVYLQKENIIDESGMPKERFSAEFPKEGPSILRIQQVVRGDSAAYFCASSPRAENSGLFNEQFFGPGTRLTVL.

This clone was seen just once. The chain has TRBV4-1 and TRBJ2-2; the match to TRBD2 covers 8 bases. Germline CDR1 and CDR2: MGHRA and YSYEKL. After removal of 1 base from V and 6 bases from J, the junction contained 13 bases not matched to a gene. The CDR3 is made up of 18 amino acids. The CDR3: CASSQAMGLAGSAGELFF. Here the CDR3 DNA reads TGCGCCAGCAGCCAAGCGATGGGTTTAGCGGGAAGTGCCGGGGAGCTGTTTTTT.

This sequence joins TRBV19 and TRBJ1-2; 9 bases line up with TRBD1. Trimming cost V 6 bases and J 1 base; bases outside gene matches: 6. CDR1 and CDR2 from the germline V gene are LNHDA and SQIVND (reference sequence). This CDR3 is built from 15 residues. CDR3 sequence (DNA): TGTGCCAGTAGCCCCGGGACAGGGAGTAACTATGGCTACACCTTC. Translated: CASSPGTGSNYGYTF.

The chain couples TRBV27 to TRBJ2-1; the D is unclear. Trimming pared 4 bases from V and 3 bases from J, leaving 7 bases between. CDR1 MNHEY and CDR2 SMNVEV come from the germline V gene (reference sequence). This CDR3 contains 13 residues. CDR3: CASSSNSYNEQFF. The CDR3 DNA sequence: TGTGCCAGCAGTTCCAACAGCTACAATGAGCAGTTCTTC.

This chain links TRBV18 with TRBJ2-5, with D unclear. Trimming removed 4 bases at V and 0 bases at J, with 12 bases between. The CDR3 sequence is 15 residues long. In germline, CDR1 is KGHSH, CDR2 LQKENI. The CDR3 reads CASSRPSTYQETQYF. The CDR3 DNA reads TGTGCCAGCTCACGACCCTCTACGTACCAAGAGACCCAGTACTTC. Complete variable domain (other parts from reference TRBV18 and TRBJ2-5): NAGVMQNPRHLVRRRGQEARLRCSPMKGHSHVYWYRQLPEEGLKFMVYLQKENIIDESGMPKERFSAEFPKEGPSILRIQQVVRGDSAAYFCASSRPSTYQETQYFGPGTRLLVL.

CDR3 residues: CASRTGGESGNTIYF. In DNA form, the CDR3 reads TGTGCCAGCCGCACAGGGGGCGAATCTGGAAACACCATATATTTT. The rearrangement links TRBV7-9 to TRBJ1-3; 9 bases are a match to TRBD1. CDR1 is SEHNR and CDR2 is FQNEAQ in the germline V gene (reference sequence). J gave up 1 base and V 8 bases, and 6 bases lay outside the gene matches. The CDR3 runs to 15 residues.

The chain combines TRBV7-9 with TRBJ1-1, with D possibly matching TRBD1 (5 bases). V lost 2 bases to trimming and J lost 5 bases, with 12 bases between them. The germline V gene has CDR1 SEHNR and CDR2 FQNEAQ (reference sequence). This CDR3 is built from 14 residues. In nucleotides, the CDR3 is TGTGCCAGCAGCTTATTGAAAGGGGTGACTGAAGCTTTCTTT. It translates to CASSLLKGVTEAFF.

In DNA, the CDR3 is TGTGCCAGCAGCTTAGAACTAGCGGGTGACAATGAGCAGTTCTTC. Translation: CASSLELAGDNEQFF. This sequence joins TRBV7-6 and TRBJ2-1; 9 bases agree with TRBD2. This CDR3 has 15 amino acids. Germline CDR1 SGHVS, CDR2 FNYEAQ. J gave up 5 bases and V 1 base, and 3 bases lay outside the gene matches.

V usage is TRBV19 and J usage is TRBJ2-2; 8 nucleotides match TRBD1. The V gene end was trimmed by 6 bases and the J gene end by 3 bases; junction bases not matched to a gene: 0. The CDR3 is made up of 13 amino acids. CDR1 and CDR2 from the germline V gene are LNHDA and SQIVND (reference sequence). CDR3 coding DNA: TGTGCCAGTAGGGACAGGGACACCGGGGAGCTGTTTTTT. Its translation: CASRDRDTGELFF.

CDR3 sequence: CASNLAGAGYEQFF. The CDR3 region has the DNA TGTGCCAGCAACCTAGCGGGGGCCGGGTATGAGCAGTTCTTC. The rearrangement links TRBV11-2 to TRBJ2-1; 10 nucleotides align to TRBD2. Germline lookup yields CDR1 SGHAT and CDR2 FQNNGV. J lost 8 bases, V lost 7 bases, and 8 bases had no gene match. CDR3 size: 14 residues.

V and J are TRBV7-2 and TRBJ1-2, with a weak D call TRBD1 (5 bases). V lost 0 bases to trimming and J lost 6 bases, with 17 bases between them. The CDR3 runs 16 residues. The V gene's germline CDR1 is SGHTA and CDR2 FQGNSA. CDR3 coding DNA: TGTGCCAGCAGCTTAGCCGGCGGCGGGGCTTGGCATGGCTACACCTTC. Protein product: CASSLAGGGAWHGYTF.

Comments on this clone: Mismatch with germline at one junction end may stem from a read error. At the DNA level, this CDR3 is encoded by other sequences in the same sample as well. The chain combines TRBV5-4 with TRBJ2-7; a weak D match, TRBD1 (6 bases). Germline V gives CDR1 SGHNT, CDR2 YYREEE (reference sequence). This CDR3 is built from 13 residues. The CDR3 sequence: CASSIGGTSEQYF. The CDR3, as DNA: TGCGCCAGCAGCATTGGTGGGACATCCGAGCAGTACTTC. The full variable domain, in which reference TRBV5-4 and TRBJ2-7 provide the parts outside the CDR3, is ETGVTQSPTHLIKTRGQQVTLRCSSQSGHNTVSWYQQALGQGPQFIFQYYREEENGRGNFPPRFSGLQFPNYSSELNVNALELDDSALYLCASSIGGTSEQYFGPGTRLTVT.

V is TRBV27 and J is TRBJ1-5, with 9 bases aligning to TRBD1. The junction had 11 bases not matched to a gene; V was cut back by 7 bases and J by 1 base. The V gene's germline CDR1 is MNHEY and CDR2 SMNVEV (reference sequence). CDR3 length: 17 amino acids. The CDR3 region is CASKRTGEVLSNQPQHF. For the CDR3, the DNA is TGTGCCAGCAAGCGGACAGGGGAGGTGTTGAGCAATCAGCCCCAGCATTTT.